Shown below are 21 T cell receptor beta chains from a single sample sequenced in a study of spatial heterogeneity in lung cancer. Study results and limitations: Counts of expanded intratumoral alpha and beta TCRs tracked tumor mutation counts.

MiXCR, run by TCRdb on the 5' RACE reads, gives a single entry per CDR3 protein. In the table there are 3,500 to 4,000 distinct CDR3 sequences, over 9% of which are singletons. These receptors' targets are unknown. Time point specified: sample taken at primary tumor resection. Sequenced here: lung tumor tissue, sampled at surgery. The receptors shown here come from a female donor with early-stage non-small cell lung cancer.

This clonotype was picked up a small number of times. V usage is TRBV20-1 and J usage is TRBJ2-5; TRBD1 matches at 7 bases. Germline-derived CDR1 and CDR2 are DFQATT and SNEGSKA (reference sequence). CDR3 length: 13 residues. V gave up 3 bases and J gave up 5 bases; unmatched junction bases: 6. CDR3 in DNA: TGCAGTGCTAGGCGACAGGGATCCGAGACCCAGTACTTC. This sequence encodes CSARRQGSETQYF.

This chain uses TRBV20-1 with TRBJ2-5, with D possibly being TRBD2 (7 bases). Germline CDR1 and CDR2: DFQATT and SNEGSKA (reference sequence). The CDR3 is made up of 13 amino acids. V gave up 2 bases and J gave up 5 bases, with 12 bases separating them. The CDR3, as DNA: TGCAGTGCTAGATCCGGGGGGCACGAGACCCAGTACTTC. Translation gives CSARSGGHETQYF.

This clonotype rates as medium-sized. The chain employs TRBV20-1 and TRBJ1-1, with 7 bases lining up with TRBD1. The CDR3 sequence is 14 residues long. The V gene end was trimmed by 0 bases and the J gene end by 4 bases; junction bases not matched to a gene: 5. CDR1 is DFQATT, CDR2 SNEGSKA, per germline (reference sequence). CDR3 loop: CSARDQGGPTEAFF. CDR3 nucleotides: TGCAGTGCTAGAGATCAGGGGGGGCCCACTGAAGCTTTCTTT.

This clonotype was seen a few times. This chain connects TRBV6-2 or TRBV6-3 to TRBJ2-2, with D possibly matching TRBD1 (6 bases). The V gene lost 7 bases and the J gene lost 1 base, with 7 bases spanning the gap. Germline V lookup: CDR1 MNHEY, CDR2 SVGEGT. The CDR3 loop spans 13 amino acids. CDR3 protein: CASIRGNTGELFF. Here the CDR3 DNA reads TGTGCCAGCATCAGGGGGAACACCGGGGAGCTGTTTTTT.

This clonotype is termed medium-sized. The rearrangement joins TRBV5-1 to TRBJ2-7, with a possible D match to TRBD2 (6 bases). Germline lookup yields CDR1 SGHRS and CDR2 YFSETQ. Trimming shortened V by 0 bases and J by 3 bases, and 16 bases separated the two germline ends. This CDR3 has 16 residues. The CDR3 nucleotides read TGCGCCAGCAGCTTGGGGCAGGGAGCGGGTTTCTACGAGCAGTACTTC. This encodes CASSLGQGAGFYEQYF. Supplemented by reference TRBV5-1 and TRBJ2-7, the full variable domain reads KAGVTQTPRYLIKTRGQQVTLSCSPISGHRSVSWYQQTPGQGLQFLFEYFSETQRNKGNFPGRFSGRQFSNSRSEMNVSTLELGDSALYLCASSLGQGAGFYEQYFGPGTRLTVT.

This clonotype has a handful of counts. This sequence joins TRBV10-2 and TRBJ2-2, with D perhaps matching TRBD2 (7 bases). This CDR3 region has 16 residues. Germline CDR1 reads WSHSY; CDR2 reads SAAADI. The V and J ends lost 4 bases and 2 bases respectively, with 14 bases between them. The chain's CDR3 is CASSGGGTLNTGELFF. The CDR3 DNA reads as TGCGCCAGCAGTGGGGGAGGGACACTAAACACCGGGGAGCTGTTTTTT.

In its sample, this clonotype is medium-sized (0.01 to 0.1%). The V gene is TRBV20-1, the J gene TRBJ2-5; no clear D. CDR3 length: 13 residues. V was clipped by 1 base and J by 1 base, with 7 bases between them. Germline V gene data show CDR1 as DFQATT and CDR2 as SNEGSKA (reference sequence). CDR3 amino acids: CSARGASQETQYF. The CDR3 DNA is TGCAGTGCTAGAGGGGCCAGCCAAGAGACCCAGTACTTC.

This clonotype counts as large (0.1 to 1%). The CDR3 protein is CASSGVTGTKTDTQYF. CDR3 bases: TGTGCCAGCAGTGGAGTGACCGGGACTAAGACAGATACGCAGTATTTT. The chain carries TRBV2 and TRBJ2-3, with 7 nucleotides matching TRBD2. Germline CDR1 reads SNHLY; CDR2 reads FYNNEI. The V and J ends lost 4 bases and 3 bases, in that order; junction bases with no gene match: 10. The CDR3 consists of 16 residues.

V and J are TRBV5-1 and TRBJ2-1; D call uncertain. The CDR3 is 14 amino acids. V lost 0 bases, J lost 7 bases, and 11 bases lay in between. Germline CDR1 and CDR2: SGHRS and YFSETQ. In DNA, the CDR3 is TGCGCCAGCAGCTTGGCCCCCCCACAGAATGAGCAGTTCTTC. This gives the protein CASSLAPPQNEQFF. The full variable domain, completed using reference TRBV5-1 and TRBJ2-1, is KAGVTQTPRYLIKTRGQQVTLSCSPISGHRSVSWYQQTPGQGLQFLFEYFSETQRNKGNFPGRFSGRQFSNSRSEMNVSTLELGDSALYLCASSLAPPQNEQFFGPGTRLTVL.

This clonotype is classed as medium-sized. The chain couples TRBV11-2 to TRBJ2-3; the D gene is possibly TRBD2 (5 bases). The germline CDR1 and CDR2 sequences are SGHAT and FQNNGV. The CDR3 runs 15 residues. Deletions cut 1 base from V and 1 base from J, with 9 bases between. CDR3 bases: TGTGCCAGCAGCTTAGGATTGGGAGGCACAGATACGCAGTATTTT. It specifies CASSLGLGGTDTQYF.

CDR3 bases: TGTGCCAGCAGAATACAGGGATACAATGAGCAGTTCTTC. Translation gives CASRIQGYNEQFF. The chain couples TRBV2 to TRBJ2-1, with a possible D match to TRBD1 (6 bases). CDR3 length: 13 residues. Germline values: CDR1 SNHLY, CDR2 FYNNEI. The V gene lost 6 bases and the J gene lost 4 bases, with 10 bases spanning the gap.

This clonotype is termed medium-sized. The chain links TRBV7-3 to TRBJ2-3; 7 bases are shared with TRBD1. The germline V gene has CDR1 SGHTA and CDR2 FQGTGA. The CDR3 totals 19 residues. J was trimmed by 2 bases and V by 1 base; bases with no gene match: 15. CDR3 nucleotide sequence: TGTGCCAGCAGCTTAAGTCGGCCGGGGACAGCAAGGTCCACAGATACGCAGTATTTT. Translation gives CASSLSRPGTARSTDTQYF.

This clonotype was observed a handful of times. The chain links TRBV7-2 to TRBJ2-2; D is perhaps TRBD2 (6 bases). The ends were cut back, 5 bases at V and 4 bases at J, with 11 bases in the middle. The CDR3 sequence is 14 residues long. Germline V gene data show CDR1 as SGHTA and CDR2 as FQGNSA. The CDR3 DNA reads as TGTGCCAGCAGCCGGGACTGGAGCACCGGGGAGCTGTTTTTT. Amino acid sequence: CASSRDWSTGELFF.

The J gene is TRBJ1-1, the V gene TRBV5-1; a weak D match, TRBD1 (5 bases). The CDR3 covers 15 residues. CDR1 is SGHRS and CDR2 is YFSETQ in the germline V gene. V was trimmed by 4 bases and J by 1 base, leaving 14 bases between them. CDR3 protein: CASSPGRGTNTEAFF. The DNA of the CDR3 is TGCGCCAGCAGCCCGGGACGGGGGACGAACACTGAAGCTTTCTTT.

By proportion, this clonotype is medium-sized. The DNA for the CDR3 is TGCGCCAGCAGCCAAGAGACAGGGGGACACCCCGACTCCTACGAGCAGTACTTC. This sequence encodes CASSQETGGHPDSYEQYF. This rearrangement joins TRBV4-3 to TRBJ2-7; 9 bases align to TRBD1. CDR1 is LGHNA, CDR2 YSLEER, per germline. This CDR3 is 18 amino acids long. The J segment lost 0 bases and the V segment lost 0 bases, leaving 9 bases of the junction unmatched.

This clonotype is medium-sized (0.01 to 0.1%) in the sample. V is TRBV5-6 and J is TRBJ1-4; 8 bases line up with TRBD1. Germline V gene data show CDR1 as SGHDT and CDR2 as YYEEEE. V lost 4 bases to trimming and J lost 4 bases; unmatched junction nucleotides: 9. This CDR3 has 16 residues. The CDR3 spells CASSPIGQGDNEKLFF. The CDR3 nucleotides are TGTGCCAGCAGCCCAATAGGACAGGGAGATAATGAAAAACTGTTTTTT.

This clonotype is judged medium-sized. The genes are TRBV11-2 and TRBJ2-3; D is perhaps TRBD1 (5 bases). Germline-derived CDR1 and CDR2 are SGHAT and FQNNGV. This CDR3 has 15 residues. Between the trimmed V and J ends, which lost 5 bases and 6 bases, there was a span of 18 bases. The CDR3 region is CASSRDQGTWDTQYF. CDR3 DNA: TGTGCCAGCAGCCGAGATCAGGGAACGTGGGATACGCAGTATTTT.

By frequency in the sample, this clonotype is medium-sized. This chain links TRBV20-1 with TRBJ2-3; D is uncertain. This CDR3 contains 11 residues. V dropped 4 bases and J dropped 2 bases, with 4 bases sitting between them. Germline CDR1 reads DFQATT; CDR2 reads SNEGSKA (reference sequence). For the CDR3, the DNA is TGCAGTGCTACGACCACAGATACGCAGTATTTT. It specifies CSATTTDTQYF.

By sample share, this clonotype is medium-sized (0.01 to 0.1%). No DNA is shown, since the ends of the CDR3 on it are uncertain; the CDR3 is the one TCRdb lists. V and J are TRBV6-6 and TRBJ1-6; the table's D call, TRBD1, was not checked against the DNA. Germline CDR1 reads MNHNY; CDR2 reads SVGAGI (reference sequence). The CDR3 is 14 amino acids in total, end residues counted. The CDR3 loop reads CASTPSGRDSPLHF.

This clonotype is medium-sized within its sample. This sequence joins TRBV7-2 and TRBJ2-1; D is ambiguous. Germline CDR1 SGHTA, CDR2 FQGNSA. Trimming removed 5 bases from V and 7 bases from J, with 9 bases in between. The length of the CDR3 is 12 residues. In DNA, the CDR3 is TGTGCCAGCAGCCGAGAGAGGAATGAGCAGTTCTTC. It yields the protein CASSRERNEQFF.

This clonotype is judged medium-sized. The CDR3 region has the DNA TGTGCCAGCAGCTCGCCGGGACAGCAAGTTTTCTATGGCTACACCTTC. Translation: CASSSPGQQVFYGYTF. The chain carries TRBV11-2 and TRBJ1-2; the match to TRBD1 covers 7 bases. With 4 bases clipped from V and 4 bases from J, the junction kept 12 bases outside the gene matches. This CDR3 comprises 16 residues. CDR1 and CDR2 from the germline V gene are SGHAT and FQNNGV.